The rows below give T cell receptor beta chains drawn from one sample of a study of T cell repertoires in cytomegalovirus infection. No antigen has been identified for these receptors. TCRdb ran MiXCR on the reads and lists one entry per CDR3 protein. The sample carries around 750,000 distinct CDR3 sequences, 32% recorded once. Sample: cultured CD8+ T cells from PBMCs, taken from culture after CMV antigen stimulation. These TCRs come from a human donor in good health (CMV status not recorded). Some clones in this sample may be carry-over from other donors' samples. Each CDR3 is given with its conserved first and last residue. A D gene is named only where the DNA matches it firmly. Clone size is given for some rows only: seen once, a few or many times, or a class if the clone is expanded.

j_call: TRBJ2-7
v_call: TRBV4-1
d_call: NA
clone_size: few
cdr3_aa: CASSQDRGTAYEQYF
cdr3_nt: TGCGCCAGCAGCCAAGATCGCGGGACAGCCTACGAGCAGTACTTC

j_call: TRBJ2-2
v_call: TRBV15
d_call: NA
clone_size: NA
cdr3_aa: CATSRDNTLEDTGELFF
cdr3_nt: TGTGCCACCAGCAGAGATAATACACTCGAAGACACCGGGGAGCTGTTTTTT

j_call: TRBJ1-1
v_call: TRBV20-1
d_call: NA
clone_size: few
cdr3_aa: CSARGRGPEAFF
cdr3_nt: TGCAGTGCTAGAGGGCGGGGACCTGAAGCTTTCTTT

j_call: TRBJ2-1
v_call: TRBV9
d_call: NA
clone_size: once
cdr3_aa: CASSAYSSSALEQFF
cdr3_nt: TGTGCCAGCAGCGCCTACTCTAGCAGCGCCCTAGAGCAGTTCTTC

j_call: TRBJ2-1
v_call: TRBV27
d_call: NA
clone_size: NA
cdr3_aa: CASSLVRMTYNEQFF
cdr3_nt: TGTGCCAGCAGCCTGGTTAGAATGACCTACAATGAGCAGTTCTTC

j_call: TRBJ1-1
v_call: TRBV19
d_call: TRBD1
clone_size: NA
cdr3_aa: CASHRTGDLMNTEAFF
cdr3_nt: TGTGCCAGCCACCGGACAGGGGATCTTATGAACACTGAAGCTTTCTTT

j_call: TRBJ1-4
v_call: TRBV7-8
d_call: NA
clone_size: many
cdr3_aa: CASSQVAFNEKLFF
cdr3_nt: TGTGCCAGCAGCCAGGTGGCCTTTAATGAAAAACTGTTTTTT

j_call: TRBJ2-6
v_call: TRBV11-2
d_call: NA
clone_size: NA
cdr3_aa: CASSPPLSGANVLTF
cdr3_nt: TGTGCCAGCAGCCCCCCTCTCTCTGGGGCCAACGTCCTGACTTTC

j_call: TRBJ2-7
v_call: TRBV7-8
d_call: NA
clone_size: many
cdr3_aa: CASSPRDTRTYEQYF
cdr3_nt: TGTGCCAGCAGCCCCCGGGACACTCGGACCTACGAGCAGTACTTC

j_call: TRBJ1-6
v_call: TRBV6-6
d_call: TRBD1
clone_size: NA
cdr3_aa: CASSPWTGSNSPLHF
cdr3_nt: TGTGCCAGCAGCCCCTGGACAGGGTCAAATTCACCCCTCCACTTT

j_call: TRBJ2-3
v_call: TRBV6-4
d_call: TRBD2
clone_size: NA
cdr3_aa: CASSDMASGGASADTQYF
cdr3_nt: TGTGCCAGCAGTGATATGGCTAGCGGGGGGGCCTCGGCAGATACGCAGTATTTT

j_call: TRBJ1-5
v_call: TRBV7-8
d_call: NA
clone_size: many
cdr3_aa: CASSLASRGGDQPQHF
cdr3_nt: TGTGCCAGCAGCTTAGCGAGCAGGGGCGGAGATCAGCCCCAGCATTTT

j_call: TRBJ2-1
v_call: TRBV7-9
d_call: NA
clone_size: few
cdr3_aa: CASSQNRDSTYNEQFF
cdr3_nt: TGTGCCAGCAGCCAGAACCGGGACTCAACCTACAATGAGCAGTTCTTC

j_call: TRBJ2-2
v_call: TRBV7-9
d_call: NA
clone_size: NA
cdr3_aa: CASSIPTTGQVTGELFF
cdr3_nt: TGTGCCAGCAGCATACCCACGACGGGACAAGTAACCGGGGAGCTGTTTTTT

j_call: TRBJ2-3
v_call: TRBV4-1
d_call: NA
clone_size: few
cdr3_aa: CASSGKDGGGGTDTQYF
cdr3_nt: TGCGCCAGCAGCGGAAAGGACGGGGGAGGCGGCACAGATACGCAGTATTTT

j_call: TRBJ2-5
v_call: TRBV4-3
d_call: TRBD2
clone_size: few
cdr3_aa: CASSQDFSGGQETQYF
cdr3_nt: TGCGCCAGCAGCCAAGATTTCAGCGGGGGCCAAGAGACCCAGTACTTC

j_call: TRBJ2-5
v_call: TRBV6-6
d_call: NA
clone_size: few
cdr3_aa: CASRQTVTLQETQYF
cdr3_nt: TGTGCCAGCAGACAGACAGTGACCCTCCAAGAGACCCAGTACTTC

j_call: TRBJ1-2
v_call: TRBV10-3
d_call: TRBD1
clone_size: NA
cdr3_aa: CAISEARRQGHGYTF
cdr3_nt: TGTGCCATCAGTGAGGCTCGACGACAGGGGCACGGCTACACCTTC

j_call: TRBJ1-5
v_call: TRBV28
d_call: NA
clone_size: NA
cdr3_aa: CASSFGAAGLNFNQPQHF
cdr3_nt: TGTGCCAGCAGTTTTGGGGCGGCCGGATTGAACTTTAATCAGCCCCAGCATTTT

j_call: TRBJ2-1
v_call: TRBV5-4
d_call: NA
clone_size: many
cdr3_aa: CASSPRPGLKSSYNEQFF
cdr3_nt: TGTGCCAGCAGCCCCCGCCCAGGGCTGAAGAGCTCCTACAATGAGCAGTTCTTC

j_call: TRBJ1-1
v_call: TRBV7-2
d_call: NA
clone_size: many
cdr3_aa: CASSLTPLLNTEAFF
cdr3_nt: TGTGCCAGCAGCCTGACTCCACTCCTGAACACTGAAGCTTTCTTT

j_call: TRBJ1-1
v_call: TRBV11-2
d_call: NA
clone_size: many
cdr3_aa: CASSLVRGRGEAFF
cdr3_nt: TGTGCCAGCAGCTTAGTCCGAGGGAGGGGTGAAGCTTTCTTT

j_call: TRBJ1-2
v_call: TRBV19
d_call: NA
clone_size: NA
cdr3_aa: CASSDRSGGYTF
cdr3_nt: TGTGCCAGTAGCGATCGCTCGGGTGGCTACACCTTC

j_call: TRBJ2-2
v_call: TRBV20-1
d_call: TRBD1
clone_size: once
cdr3_aa: CSARVPGQGYGELFF
cdr3_nt: TGCAGTGCTAGAGTCCCGGGACAGGGTTACGGGGAGCTGTTTTTT

j_call: TRBJ1-1
v_call: TRBV6-8
d_call: NA
clone_size: NA
cdr3_aa: CASIDRGGGGTEAFF
cdr3_nt: TGTGCCAGCATCGATCGAGGGGGAGGAGGCACTGAAGCTTTCTTT

j_call: TRBJ2-1
v_call: TRBV5-1
d_call: NA
clone_size: NA
cdr3_aa: CASSPRTVPLAKYEQFF
cdr3_nt: TGCGCCAGCAGCCCGAGGACAGTCCCCTTAGCTAAGTATGAGCAGTTCTTC

j_call: TRBJ2-2
v_call: TRBV20-1
d_call: NA
clone_size: NA
cdr3_aa: CSASTENTGELFF
cdr3_nt: TGCAGTGCTAGTACAGAAAACACCGGGGAGCTGTTTTTT

j_call: TRBJ1-5
v_call: TRBV19
d_call: TRBD1
clone_size: once
cdr3_aa: CASSIGPTHRGQPQHF
cdr3_nt: TGTGCCAGTAGTATAGGCCCCACCCACAGGGGTCAGCCCCAGCATTTT

j_call: TRBJ2-3
v_call: TRBV7-9
d_call: NA
clone_size: NA
cdr3_aa: CASSGRDEGTDTQYF
cdr3_nt: TGTGCCAGCAGCGGACGGGACGAGGGGACAGATACGCAGTATTTT

j_call: TRBJ2-2
v_call: TRBV10-3
d_call: NA
clone_size: NA
cdr3_aa: CAIKVSSTGELFF
cdr3_nt: TGTGCCATCAAAGTCAGCTCCACCGGGGAGCTGTTTTTT

j_call: TRBJ2-3
v_call: TRBV19
d_call: NA
clone_size: once
cdr3_aa: CASSLQVGTDTQYF
cdr3_nt: TGTGCCAGTAGTCTTCAGGTTGGGACAGATACGCAGTATTTT

j_call: TRBJ1-6
v_call: TRBV2
d_call: NA
clone_size: NA
cdr3_aa: CASSESGGYNSPLHF
cdr3_nt: TGTGCCAGCAGTGAGTCCGGGGGCTATAATTCACCCCTCCACTTT

j_call: TRBJ1-2
v_call: TRBV6-2/TRBV6-3
d_call: NA
clone_size: NA
cdr3_aa: CASSYSARVYTF
cdr3_nt: TGTGCCAGCAGTTACTCGGCCAGGGTCTACACCTTC

j_call: TRBJ1-1
v_call: TRBV6-5
d_call: TRBD1
clone_size: NA
cdr3_aa: CASSYSGQGAPEAFF
cdr3_nt: TGTGCCAGCAGTTACTCCGGACAGGGGGCTCCCGAAGCTTTCTTT

j_call: TRBJ1-2
v_call: TRBV4-2
d_call: NA
clone_size: many
cdr3_aa: CASSQDKGRLYGYTF
cdr3_nt: TGTGCCAGCAGCCAAGATAAGGGACGGCTCTATGGCTACACCTTC

j_call: TRBJ2-5
v_call: TRBV3-1
d_call: TRBD2
clone_size: NA
cdr3_aa: CASSQVGTKQETQYF
cdr3_nt: TGTGCCAGCAGCCAAGTAGGGACTAAACAAGAGACCCAGTACTTC

j_call: TRBJ2-3
v_call: TRBV2
d_call: TRBD1
clone_size: NA
cdr3_aa: CVSSYRGIRDTQYF
cdr3_nt: TGTGTCAGCAGTTACAGGGGGATTCGAGATACGCAGTATTTT

j_call: TRBJ2-1
v_call: TRBV5-6
d_call: TRBD1
clone_size: few
cdr3_aa: CASREDRGRDEQFF
cdr3_nt: TGTGCCAGCAGGGAAGACAGGGGGCGGGATGAGCAGTTCTTC

j_call: TRBJ2-3
v_call: TRBV11-2
d_call: NA
clone_size: NA
cdr3_aa: CASSLVVGASTDTQYF
cdr3_nt: TGTGCCAGCAGCTTAGTTGTCGGAGCTAGCACAGATACGCAGTATTTT

j_call: TRBJ2-4
v_call: TRBV4-1
d_call: NA
clone_size: NA
cdr3_aa: CASSQETSDIQYF
cdr3_nt: TGCGCCAGCAGCCAAGAGACAAGCGACATTCAGTACTTC

j_call: TRBJ1-1
v_call: TRBV6-5
d_call: NA
clone_size: NA
cdr3_aa: CASSPRGSVAEAFF
cdr3_nt: TGTGCCAGCAGCCCCAGGGGCAGTGTCGCTGAAGCTTTCTTT

j_call: TRBJ2-4
v_call: TRBV29-1
d_call: TRBD1
clone_size: NA
cdr3_aa: CSGSRTGYDIQYF
cdr3_nt: TGCAGCGGCTCTCGGACAGGGTACGACATTCAGTACTTC